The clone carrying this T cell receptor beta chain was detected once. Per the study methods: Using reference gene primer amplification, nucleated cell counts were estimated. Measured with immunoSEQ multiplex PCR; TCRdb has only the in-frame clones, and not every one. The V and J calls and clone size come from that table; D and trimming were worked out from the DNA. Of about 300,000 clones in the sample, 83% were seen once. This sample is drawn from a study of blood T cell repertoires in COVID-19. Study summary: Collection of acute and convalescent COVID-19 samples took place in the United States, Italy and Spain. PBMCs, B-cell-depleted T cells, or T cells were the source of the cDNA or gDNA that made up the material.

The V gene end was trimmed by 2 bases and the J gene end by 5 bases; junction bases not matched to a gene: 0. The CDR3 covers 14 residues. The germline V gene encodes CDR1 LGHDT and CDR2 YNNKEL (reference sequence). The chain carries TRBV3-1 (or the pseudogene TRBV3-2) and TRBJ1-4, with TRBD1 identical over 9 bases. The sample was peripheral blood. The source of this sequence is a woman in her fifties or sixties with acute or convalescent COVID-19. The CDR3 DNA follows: TGTGCCAGCAGCCAAACAGGGGGCAATGAAAAACTGTTTTTT. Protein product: CASSQTGGNEKLFF.